This T cell receptor beta chain was captured by sequencing in a study of T cell repertoires in cytomegalovirus infection. This clonotype occurred many times. Via MiXCR, TCRdb re-called the reads, giving one row per CDR3 protein. This sample carries some 97,000 distinct CDR3 sequences, about a quarter of them seen once, and the ten largest clones take 35% to 50%. V lost 3 bases to trimming and J lost 5 bases, with 16 bases between them. Germline V CDR1 and CDR2: SGHAT, FQNNGV. The CDR3 sequence is 16 residues long. Specimen: CD8+ T cells from PBMCs. The receptor comes from a human donor in good health (CMV status not recorded). Some clones in this sample may be carry-over from other donors' samples. The V gene is TRBV11-2, the J gene TRBJ1-4, with D unclear. The CDR3 protein is CASSFWANNRNEKLFF. The CDR3, as DNA: TGTGCCAGCAGCTTTTGGGCCAACAACCGAAATGAAAAACTGTTTTTT.